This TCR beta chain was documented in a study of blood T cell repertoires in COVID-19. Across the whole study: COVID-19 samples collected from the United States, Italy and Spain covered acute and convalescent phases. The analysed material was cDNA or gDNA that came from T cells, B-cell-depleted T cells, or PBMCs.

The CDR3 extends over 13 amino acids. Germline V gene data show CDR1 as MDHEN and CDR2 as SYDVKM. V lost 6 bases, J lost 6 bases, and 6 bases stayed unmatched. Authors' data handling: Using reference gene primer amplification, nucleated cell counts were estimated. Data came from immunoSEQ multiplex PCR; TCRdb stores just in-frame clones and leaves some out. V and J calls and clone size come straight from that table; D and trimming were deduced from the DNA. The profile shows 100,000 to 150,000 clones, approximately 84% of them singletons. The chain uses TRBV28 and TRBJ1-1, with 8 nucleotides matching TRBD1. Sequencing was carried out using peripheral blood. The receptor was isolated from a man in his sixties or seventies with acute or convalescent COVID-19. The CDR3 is CASSLTGDAEAFF. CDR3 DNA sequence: TGTGCCAGCAGCCTGACAGGGGATGCTGAAGCTTTCTTT.